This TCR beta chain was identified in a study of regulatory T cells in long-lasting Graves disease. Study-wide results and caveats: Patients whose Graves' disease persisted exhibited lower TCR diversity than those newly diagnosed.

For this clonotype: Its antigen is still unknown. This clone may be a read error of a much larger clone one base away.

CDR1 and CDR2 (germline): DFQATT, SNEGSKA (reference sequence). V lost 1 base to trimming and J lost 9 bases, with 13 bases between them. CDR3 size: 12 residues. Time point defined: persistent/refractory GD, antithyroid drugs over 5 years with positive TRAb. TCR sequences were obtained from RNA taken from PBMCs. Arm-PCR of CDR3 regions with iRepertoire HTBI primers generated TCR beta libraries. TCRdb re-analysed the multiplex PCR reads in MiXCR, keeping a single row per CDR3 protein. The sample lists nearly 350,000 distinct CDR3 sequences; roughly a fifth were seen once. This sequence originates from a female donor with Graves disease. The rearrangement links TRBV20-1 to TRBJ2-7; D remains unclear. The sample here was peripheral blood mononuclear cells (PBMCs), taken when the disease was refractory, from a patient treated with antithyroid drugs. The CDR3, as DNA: TGCAGTGCTAGAGGGCAGGTCCACGGGCAGTACTTC. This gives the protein CSARGQVHGQYF.